This T cell receptor (beta chain) was captured in a study of blood T cell repertoires in COVID-19. About the study: COVID-19 samples, acute and convalescent, were from the United States, Italy and Spain. T cells, B-cell-depleted T cells, or PBMCs provided the cDNA or gDNA that served as material.

Authors' data handling: Reference gene primer amplification gave estimated nucleated cell counts. The table came from immunoSEQ multiplex PCR; TCRdb's copy has only in-frame clones and leaves some out. From that table come the V and J calls and clone size; the DNA was used to work out D and trimming. The data hold 200,000 to 250,000 clones, with around 84% observed a single time. Germline CDR1 reads LNHDA; CDR2 reads SQIVND (reference sequence). This CDR3 has 13 residues. V shed 8 bases and J 4 bases; nucleotides not matched to a gene: 7. The rearrangement links TRBV19 to TRBJ1-2, with TRBD1 matching over 7 bases. This clonotype was sampled from an elderly woman with active or convalescent COVID-19. The material sequenced was peripheral blood. The CDR3 DNA sequence: TGTGCCAGTGCAATGACAGGGTCCTATGGCTACACCTTC. Translation: CASAMTGSYGYTF.